This is a list of T cell receptor beta chains from one sample in a study of T cell changes during pregnancy in multiple sclerosis. Only in-frame clones appear in the TCRdb table, and some are missing; sequencing was by immunoSEQ multiplex PCR. The sample consists of around 77,000 clones, approximately 92% of them appearing once. The specimen comprised peripheral blood, sampled in the third trimester of pregnancy. These TCRs come from a female donor with multiple sclerosis, enrolled in a pregnancy study. Both conserved end residues are part of each CDR3. A D gene is named only where the DNA matches it firmly. Some rows have no size entry. The others give once, few or many, or a class for an expanded clone.

j_call d_call v_call clone_size cdr3_nt cdr3_aa
TRBJ1-1 - TRBV2 - TGTGCCAGCAGTACCATCCAGGGGACGAACACTGAAGCTTTCTTT CASSTIQGTNTEAFF
TRBJ1-2 - TRBV6-5 - TGTGCCAGCACAATTACATCGGGGGATGGTGGCTACACCTTC CASTITSGDGGYTF
TRBJ2-3 TRBD1 TRBV6-1 - TGTGCCAGCAGTTCTGGGACAGGGCTAGGAAATACGCAGTATTTT CASSSGTGLGNTQYF
TRBJ2-7 - TRBV27 - TGTGCCAGCAGTTTTGCGGCAGGGGGGTACTACGAGCAGTACTTC CASSFAAGGYYEQYF
TRBJ2-6 - TRBV5-4 - TGTGCCAGCAGCTTATTAGGCGGCTCTGGGGCCAACGTCCTGACTTTC CASSLLGGSGANVLTF
TRBJ2-5 - TRBV11-2 - TGTGCCAGCAGCTTCCAGATACAAGAGACCCAGTACTTC CASSFQIQETQYF
TRBJ2-1 TRBD2 TRBV7-2 - TGTGCCAGCAGCCTATACAATTGGGGGAGGGCCACTGGCAATGAGCAGTTCTTC CASSLYNWGRATGNEQFF
TRBJ2-5 - TRBV11-2 - TGTGCCAGCAGCTCTGGGCCCCCTAAGTACCAAGAGACCCAGTACTTC CASSSGPPKYQETQYF
TRBJ2-1 - TRBV6-4 - TGTGCCAGCAGCGTGGAGGATCTCGGGAATGAGCAGTTCTTC CASSVEDLGNEQFF
TRBJ2-7 - TRBV6-5 - TGTGCCAGCAGTTACAAACTCTCCTACGAGCAGTACTTC CASSYKLSYEQYF
TRBJ2-2 - TRBV5-1 - TGCGCCAGCAGCTTGCCCGGCGCGGCGAACACCGGGGAGCTGTTTTTT CASSLPGAANTGELFF
TRBJ1-5 - TRBV6-4 - TGTGCCAGCAGTGGAGGAACCAATCAGCCCCAGCATTTT CASSGGTNQPQHF
TRBJ1-2 - TRBV10-2 - TGCGCCAGCAGTGAGTCGTGGTTGGGAGGGAGCGGCTACACCTTC CASSESWLGGSGYTF
TRBJ1-5 TRBD1 TRBV28 once TGTGCCAGCAGGCAACCGGGACAGGGTCACCAGCCCCAGCATTTT CASRQPGQGHQPQHF
TRBJ1-1 TRBD1 TRBV6-5 - TGTGCCAGCAGTTACACGGAGGGGGCTGGAACTGAAGCTTTCTTT CASSYTEGAGTEAFF
TRBJ2-2 TRBD1 TRBV27 once TGTGCCAGCAGCATAACCGGGACAGGGGGCGTGGGGGAGCTGTTTTTT CASSITGTGGVGELFF
TRBJ2-2 - TRBV5-1 - TGCGCCAGCAGCTGGGACAACCCCCCCACCGGGGAGCTGTTTTTT CASSWDNPPTGELFF
TRBJ2-7 TRBD1 TRBV19 - TGTGCCAGTAGTATAGGTGGGGACAGGGAATTGTACGAGCAGTACTTC CASSIGGDRELYEQYF
TRBJ2-1 - TRBV4-2 once TGTGCCAGCAGCCAAGACCCATCAGCCTACAATGAGCAGTTCTTC CASSQDPSAYNEQFF
TRBJ2-7 - TRBV7-9 - TGTGCCAGCAGCTTCCGAGAGATCGGGTACGAGCAGTACTTC CASSFREIGYEQYF
TRBJ1-5 - TRBV6-5 - TGTGCCAGCAGTTACCAGGCAGGGTTAGGGCAGCCCCAGCATTTT CASSYQAGLGQPQHF
TRBJ2-1 TRBD1 TRBV4-1 - TGCGCCAGCAGCCAAGATCGGGCCTCGACAGGGGGCTCCTACAATGAGCAGTTCTTC CASSQDRASTGGSYNEQFF
TRBJ2-1 TRBD2 TRBV10-3 - TGTGCCATCAGTGAGGGGGGAGGGCCGGTGGGTGAGCAGTTCTTC CAISEGGGPVGEQFF
TRBJ2-7 TRBD2 TRBV10-1 - TGCGCCAGCAGTGAGTCGTCCATAGCGGGGGACTACGAGCAGTACTTC CASSESSIAGDYEQYF
TRBJ2-3 TRBD2 TRBV7-2 - TGTGCCAGCAGCTTATCTAGCGGACCTCTTGTTGGGACCACAGATACGCAGTATTTT CASSLSSGPLVGTTDTQYF
TRBJ2-2 TRBD2 TRBV10-3 once TGTGCCATCAGTGATGTGGTGGTAGCGGGACTTGTTGCGAACACCGGGGAGCTGTTTTTT CAISDVVVAGLVANTGELFF
TRBJ1-5 - TRBV11-2 - TGTGCCAGCAGCTTAGTCCGAGGGAGGCGCAATCAGCCCCAGCATTTT CASSLVRGRRNQPQHF
TRBJ1-1 - TRBV19 - TGTGCCAGTAGTATAGATCGGGGGGCGCGGGGCACTGAAGCTTTCTTT CASSIDRGARGTEAFF
TRBJ2-2 - TRBV10-3 - TGTGCCATCAGTGAATGGGGCGGGATTGGGAACACCGGGGAGCTGTTTTTT CAISEWGGIGNTGELFF
TRBJ1-1 TRBD1 TRBV2 - TGTGCCAGCAGATCACAGGGGTTGGTAACTGAAGCTTTCTTT CASRSQGLVTEAFF
TRBJ2-7 - TRBV27 - TGTGCCAGCAGTGACCGACAGGACGAGCAGTACTTC CASSDRQDEQYF
TRBJ2-7 TRBD1 TRBV4-3 - TGCGCCAGCAGCCAAGGGGACAGGGAGACCTACGAGCAGTACTTC CASSQGDRETYEQYF